This paragraph reports one TCR beta chain. The antigen remains unidentified. The data stem from a study of cytomegalovirus exposure and HLA in healthy donors. Study results and limitations: For most TCR sequences rarity was the rule, although some public TCRs occurred in many donors.

V was trimmed by 5 bases and J by 1 base, leaving 18 bases between them. Germline V gives CDR1 SGHTA, CDR2 FQGNSA. CDR3 size: 18 residues. The protocol was immunoSEQ multiplex PCR, while the TCRdb copy is restricted to in-frame clones and leaves out a portion. In the table there are around 190,000 clones, around nine tenths of which are singletons. Sequencing was carried out using PBMCs. This chain uses TRBV7-2 with TRBJ2-6; no reliable D call. The receptor's source is a man younger than 45 in good health and CMV-seropositive. Written as DNA, the CDR3 is TGTGCCAGCAGCCAAGGACGGCCCTCTTTATCTGGGGCCAACGTCCTGACTTTC. The encoded protein is CASSQGRPSLSGANVLTF.